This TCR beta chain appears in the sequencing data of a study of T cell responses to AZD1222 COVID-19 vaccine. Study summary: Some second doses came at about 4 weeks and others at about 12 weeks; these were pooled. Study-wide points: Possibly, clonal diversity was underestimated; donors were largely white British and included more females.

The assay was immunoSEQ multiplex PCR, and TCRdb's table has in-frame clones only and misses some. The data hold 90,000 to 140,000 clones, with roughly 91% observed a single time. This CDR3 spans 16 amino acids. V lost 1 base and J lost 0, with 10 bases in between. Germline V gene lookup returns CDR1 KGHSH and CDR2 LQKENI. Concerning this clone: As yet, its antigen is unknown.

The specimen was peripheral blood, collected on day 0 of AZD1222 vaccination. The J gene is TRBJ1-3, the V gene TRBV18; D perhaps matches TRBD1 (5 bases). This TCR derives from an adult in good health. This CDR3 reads CASSPQGSSSGNTIYF. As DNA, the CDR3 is TGTGCCAGCTCACCACAGGGGTCGAGCTCTGGAAACACCATATATTTT.